This passage covers 18 T cell receptor beta chains from one sample sequenced in a study of shared T cell receptors in the human thymus (dated by TCRdb to 2020 to 2023). Libraries were constructed by the immunoSEQ multiplex PCR assay. Not all clones reach the TCRdb copy of this immuneACCESS table, which keeps in-frame sequences only. Checked studies attribute under half of the gap to unresolved V genes and leave the rest unexplained. The sample includes about 500,000 clones, with roughly 74% observed a single time. The ten largest make up around 0.013% of the sample. This sample also belongs to another study, concerning human thymus T cells.

The sample was thymocytes. Source of these receptors: a boy in the first two years of life with a congenital heart defect. Donor details come from another sample of the same person, matched by shared clones.

This clone was picked up one time. This rearrangement joins TRBV12-1 to TRBJ2-7; the listed D gene, TRBD2, was not tested against the DNA. TRBV12-1 is a pseudogene locus. This CDR3 is 19 amino acids long. The CDR3 reads CASSLFFPPGGEGSHEQYF. CDR3 coding DNA: TGTGCCAGCAGCTTATTTTTCCCTCCGGGGGGGGAGGGTTCCCACGAGCAGTACTTC.

As to this clone: The junction departs from germline at one end; a sequencing error may be responsible. The chain is built from TRBV18 and TRBJ2-2, with 7 bases that match TRBD2. The V gene's germline CDR1 is KGHSH and CDR2 LQKENI. The length of the CDR3 is 17 residues. The CDR3, as DNA: TGTGCCAGCTCGCCACCAGGGACTATCGCGAACACCGGGGAGCTGTTTTTT. The encoded protein is CASSPPGTIANTGELFF. Combining the CDR3 with reference TRBV18 and TRBJ2-2 gives the whole variable domain NAGVMQNPRHLVRRRGQEARLRCSPMKGHSHVYWYRQLPEEGLKFMVYLQKENIIDESGMPKERFSAEFPKEGPSILRIQQVVRGDSAAYFCASSPPGTIANTGELFFGEGSRLTVL.

The V and J genes are TRBV7-2 and TRBJ1-5, with D possibly being TRBD1 (6 bases). Trimming stripped 8 bases from V and 6 bases from J, with 11 bases between. This CDR3 is built from 12 residues. Germline CDR1 and CDR2: SGHTA and FQGNSA. The CDR3 bases are TGTGCCAGCGGGGAACAGGGTCAGCCCCAGCATTTT. Its protein is CASGEQGQPQHF.

This chain uses TRBV29-1 with TRBJ2-3; tentative D call: TRBD2 (6 bases). The V and J ends lost 4 bases and 4 bases respectively, with 12 bases between them. The CDR3 consists of 13 residues. Germline CDR1 reads SQVTM; CDR2 reads ANQGSEA. CDR3 DNA: TGCAGCGTTGTATCACTAGCTCCAGATACGCAGTATTTT. Translating gives CSVVSLAPDTQYF.

The rearrangement links TRBV27 to TRBJ2-7; TRBD2 aligns across 12 bases. The V gene's germline CDR1 is MNHEY and CDR2 SMNVEV (reference sequence). This CDR3 region has 16 residues. The J segment lost 6 bases and the V segment lost 6 bases, leaving 12 bases of the junction unmatched. In DNA form, the CDR3 reads TGTGCCAGCAGCGGACTAGCGGGACTGTGGGGTTCCGAGCAGTACTTC. It specifies CASSGLAGLWGSEQYF.

The table lists this clone with a count of one. The DNA for the CDR3 is TGTGCCATCAGTGGGGGGACAGGGGGCACTGAAGCTTTCTTT. Protein: CAISGGTGGTEAFF. The chain joins TRBV10-3 to TRBJ1-1; TRBD1 matches at 11 bases. The V and J ends lost 4 bases and 4 bases, in that order; junction bases with no gene match: 2. The CDR3 contains 14 residues. Germline V gene lookup returns CDR1 ENHRY and CDR2 SYGVKD.

This clone was recorded a few times. The V call is TRBV27, the J call TRBJ2-2; maybe TRBD1 (6 bases). CDR3 length equals 16 residues. V dropped 6 bases and J dropped 3 bases, with 17 bases sitting between them. The germline V gene has CDR1 MNHEY and CDR2 SMNVEV (reference sequence). Here the CDR3 DNA reads TGTGCCAGCAGCGCTCGTGGGACAATGGACACCGGGGAGCTGTTTTTT. Translated, it gives CASSARGTMDTGELFF.

This chain uses TRBV7-6 with TRBJ2-1, with 13 nucleotides matching TRBD2. Germline-derived CDR1 and CDR2 are SGHVS and FNYEAQ. CDR3 length: 19 amino acids. Unmatched junction bases numbered 11, after V lost 2 bases and J lost 4 bases. CDR3 DNA sequence: TGTGCCAGCAGCTTAAAGACAGGACTAGCGGGAGAGTGGTACAATGAGCAGTTCTTC. As protein: CASSLKTGLAGEWYNEQFF.

The chain uses TRBV29-1 and TRBJ2-1, with 9 bases matching TRBD2. J gave up 0 bases and V 1 base, and 7 bases lay outside the gene matches. The germline gives CDR1 SQVTM, CDR2 ANQGSEA. The CDR3 has 17 amino acids. The CDR3 region is CSVEGLAGGGSYNEQFF. Here the CDR3 DNA reads TGCAGCGTTGAAGGATTGGCGGGGGGGGGCTCCTACAATGAGCAGTTCTTC.

The J gene is TRBJ2-7, the V gene TRBV9; D may be TRBD1 (6 bases). The CDR3 runs to 15 residues. Trimming pared 0 bases from V and 5 bases from J, leaving 15 bases between. The germline gives CDR1 SGDLS, CDR2 YYNGEE. CDR3 protein: CASSVGRPGDHEQYF. The CDR3 DNA is TGTGCCAGCAGCGTAGGGAGGCCAGGGGACCACGAGCAGTACTTC. Variable domain in full (rest from reference TRBV9 and TRBJ2-7): DSGVTQTPKHLITATGQRVTLRCSPRSGDLSVYWYQQSLDQGLQFLIQYYNGEERAKGNILERFSAQQFPDLHSELNLSSLELGDSALYFCASSVGRPGDHEQYFGPGTRLTVT.

This clone showed up just a few times. The V and J genes are TRBV27 and TRBJ1-2, with D possibly matching TRBD1 (6 bases). Trimming removed 0 bases from V and 1 base from J, with 12 bases in between. This CDR3 contains 16 residues. CDR1 and CDR2 from the germline V gene are MNHEY and SMNVEV (reference sequence). Written as DNA, the CDR3 is TGTGCCAGCAGTTTATCTTATGGACAGCTTAACTATGGCTACACCTTC. Protein product: CASSLSYGQLNYGYTF.

CDR3 amino acids: CASSHLGSGDRGTQYF. The CDR3 DNA sequence: TGCGCCAGCAGCCACTTAGGGAGCGGGGATCGGGGGACGCAGTATTTT. The genes are TRBV4-3 and TRBJ2-3; 7 positions agree with TRBD2. Germline CDR1 reads LGHNA; CDR2 reads YSLEER. V trimming: 3 bases; J trimming: 9 bases; junction bases outside the gene matches: 15. This CDR3 is 16 amino acids long.

This chain links TRBV14 with TRBJ2-7; 11 bases agree with TRBD2. CDR3 length: 20 amino acids. J was trimmed by 1 base and V by 5 bases; bases with no gene match: 19. Per germline, CDR1 SGHDN and CDR2 FVKESK. The CDR3 region is CASSSLTSGIMRESSYEQYF. The CDR3, as DNA: TGTGCCAGCAGCAGCCTGACTAGCGGGATTATGAGGGAGTCATCCTACGAGCAGTACTTC.

This chain joins TRBV7-4 and TRBJ2-1; 7 nucleotides match TRBD1. CDR1 and CDR2 (germline): SGHVT, SQSDAQ. CDR3 length: 17 residues. J was trimmed by 9 bases and V by 2 bases; bases with no gene match: 16. DNA for the CDR3: TGTGCCAGCAGCTTATCCATGGACAGGAAGAACAATAGTGAGCAGTTCTTC. Amino acids: CASSLSMDRKNNSEQFF.

This chain joins TRBV15 and TRBJ2-7, with 11 bases identical to TRBD2. From germline, CDR1 is LNHNV and CDR2 YYDKDF (reference sequence). This CDR3 region has 19 residues. V lost 3 bases and J lost 4; bases outside the gene matches: 17. The CDR3 loop reads CATSSRDTGLAGSSYEQYF. CDR3 DNA: TGTGCCACCAGCAGCCGGGACACCGGACTAGCGGGTTCCTCATACGAGCAGTACTTC. Full variable domain (outside the CDR3, taken from reference TRBV15 and TRBJ2-7): DAMVIQNPRYQVTQFGKPVTLSCSQTLNHNVMYWYQQKSSQAPKLLFHYYDKDFNNEADTPDNFQSRRPNTSFCFLDIRSPGLGDTAMYLCATSSRDTGLAGSSYEQYFGPGTRLTVT.

The CDR3 sequence: CASSLAGWREALQYQETQYF. Written as DNA, the CDR3 is TGTGCCAGCAGCTTGGCGGGGTGGCGGGAGGCCCTTCAATACCAAGAGACCCAGTACTTC. The chain recombines TRBV5-4 with TRBJ2-5; 8 nucleotides line up with TRBD2. This CDR3 region has 20 residues. The germline CDR1 and CDR2 sequences are SGHNT and YYREEE (reference sequence). J gave up 0 bases and V 0 bases, and 16 bases lay outside the gene matches.

The chain recombines TRBV6-1 with TRBJ2-7; 8 bases map to TRBD2. Trimming removed 4 bases from V and 0 bases from J; junction bases left unmatched: 2. The CDR3 has 14 residues. The germline V gene encodes CDR1 MNHNS and CDR2 SASEGT. DNA of the CDR3: TGTGCCAGCAGTGCGGCGGGGGGCTCCTACGAGCAGTACTTC. The encoded protein is CASSAAGGSYEQYF.

The genes are TRBV7-3 and TRBJ1-1; perhaps TRBD1 as D (6 bases). Germline-derived CDR1 and CDR2 are SGHTA and FQGTGA. The ends were cut back, 2 bases at V and 7 bases at J, with 23 bases in the middle. This CDR3 contains 17 residues. The CDR3 sequence: CASSLLRAGAEFVEAFF. Written as DNA, the CDR3 is TGTGCCAGCAGCTTACTTCGGGCAGGGGCGGAGTTCGTTGAAGCTTTCTTT.